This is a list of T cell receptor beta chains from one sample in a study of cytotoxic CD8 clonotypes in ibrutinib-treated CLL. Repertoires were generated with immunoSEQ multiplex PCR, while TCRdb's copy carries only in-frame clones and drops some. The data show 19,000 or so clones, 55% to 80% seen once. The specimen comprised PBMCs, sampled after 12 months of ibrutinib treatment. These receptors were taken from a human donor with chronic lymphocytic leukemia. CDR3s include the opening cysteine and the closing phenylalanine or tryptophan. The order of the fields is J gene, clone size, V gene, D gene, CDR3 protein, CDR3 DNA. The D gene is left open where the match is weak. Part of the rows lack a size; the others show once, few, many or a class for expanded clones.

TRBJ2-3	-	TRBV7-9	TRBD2	CASSLQTTSGKGDTQYF	TGTGCCAGCAGCTTACAAACGACTAGCGGGAAGGGAGATACGCAGTATTTT
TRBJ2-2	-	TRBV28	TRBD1	CASNTLAGTGGFGELFF	TGTGCCAGCAACACACTCGCCGGGACAGGCGGGTTTGGGGAGCTGTTTTTT
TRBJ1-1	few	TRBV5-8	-	CASSLVGRMNTEAFF	TGTGCCAGCAGCTTGGTCGGGAGAATGAACACTGAAGCTTTCTTT
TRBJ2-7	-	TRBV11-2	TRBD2	CASSLDLLTSGEGYEQYF	TGTGCCAGCAGCTTAGACCTACTTACTAGCGGGGAGGGATACGAGCAGTACTTC
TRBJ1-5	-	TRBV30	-	CACQSQASGPQHF	TGTGCCTGCCAATCACAGGCGTCGGGGCCCCAGCATTTT
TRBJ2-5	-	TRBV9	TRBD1	CASSWTGQETQYF	TGTGCCAGCAGCTGGACAGGACAAGAGACCCAGTACTTC
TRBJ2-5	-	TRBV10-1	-	CASSDRQLETQYF	TGCGCCAGCAGTGACAGACAGCTGGAGACCCAGTACTTC
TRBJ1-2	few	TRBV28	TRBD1	CASSTGQGVDYGYTF	TGTGCCAGCAGCACCGGACAGGGGGTAGACTATGGCTACACCTTC
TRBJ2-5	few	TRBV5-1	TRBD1	CASSLGQGYQETQYF	TGCGCCAGCAGCTTAGGACAGGGCTACCAAGAGACCCAGTACTTC
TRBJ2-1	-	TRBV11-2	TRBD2	CASSLDAVASGRLEQFF	TGTGCCAGCAGCTTAGATGCGGTGGCTAGCGGGAGGCTTGAGCAGTTCTTC
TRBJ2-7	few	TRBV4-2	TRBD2	CASSQENSGGTPYEQYF	TGTGCCAGCAGCCAAGAGAATAGCGGGGGGACCCCCTACGAGCAGTACTTC
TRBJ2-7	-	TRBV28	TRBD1	CASSRDRVGYEQYF	TGTGCCAGCAGCCGGGACAGGGTAGGCTACGAGCAGTACTTC
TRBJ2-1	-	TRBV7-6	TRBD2	CASRTSGSNEQFF	TGTGCCAGCAGAACTAGCGGGAGCAATGAGCAGTTCTTC